One and the same sample provided the 31 T cell receptor beta chains below, sequenced in a study of spatial heterogeneity in lung cancer (dated by TCRdb to about 2019). Beyond this particular receptor, the publication reports: A correlation was observed between the number of expanded intratumoral alpha and beta TCRs and the tumor nonsynonymous mutation count.

The time point label of this sample denotes: sample taken at primary tumor resection. Libraries were prepared through 5' RACE. The instrument was a NextSeq 500. TCRdb reworked the public reads: Q25 trimming with fastp, MiXCR clone assembly, productive beta chains retained. Rows with a matching CDR3 protein are joined into one entry that keeps the most common DNA and genes. The sample contains about 5,700 distinct CDR3 sequences, 3% to 4.5% of them found a single time. Roughly a quarter of the sample lies in the top ten. These receptors' targets are unknown. The specimen was lung tumor tissue, collected at surgery. The receptors were gathered from a female donor with early-stage non-small cell lung cancer.

This clonotype is termed medium-sized. This chain joins TRBV5-5 and TRBJ2-5; 11 bases match TRBD2. The ends lost 2 bases at V and 4 bases at J; junction bases unmatched: 4. The CDR3 contains 15 residues. Germline values: CDR1 SGHKS, CDR2 YYEKEE (reference sequence). The CDR3 bases are TGTGCCAGCAGCTTTCGACTAGCGGGATTAGAGACCCAGTACTTC. Protein product: CASSFRLAGLETQYF. The full variable domain, with the rest looked up from reference TRBV5-5 and TRBJ2-5, is DAGVTQSPTHLIKTRGQQVTLRCSPISGHKSVSWYQQVLGQGPQFIFQYYEKEERGRGNFPDRFSARQFPNYSSELNVNALLLGDSALYLCASSFRLAGLETQYFGPGTRLLVL.

This clonotype counts as medium-sized. This rearrangement joins TRBV2 to TRBJ2-7, with 8 bases aligning to TRBD1. The germline gives CDR1 SNHLY, CDR2 FYNNEI. The CDR3 consists of 13 residues. The CDR3 protein is CVLDRAMTYEQYF. In nucleotides, the CDR3 is TGTGTCCTGGACAGGGCGATGACCTACGAGCAGTACTTC.

This clonotype was counted at least ten times. The CDR3 DNA follows: TGTGCCAGCAGTGGGGGGGTGGTCACTGAAGCTTTCTTT. Encoded protein: CASSGGVVTEAFF. V usage is TRBV6-6 and J usage is TRBJ1-1; D perhaps matches TRBD1 (5 bases). Germline values: CDR1 MNHNY, CDR2 SVGAGI (reference sequence). Trimming pared 5 bases from V and 4 bases from J, leaving 11 bases between. This CDR3 comprises 13 residues.

In this sample, this clonotype turned up many times. V and J are TRBV27 and TRBJ1-6; 8 bases match TRBD1. J was trimmed by 7 bases and V by 6 bases; bases with no gene match: 5. CDR3 length: 14 residues. Per the germline V gene, CDR1 is MNHEY and CDR2 is SMNVEV (reference sequence). The CDR3 here is CASRSDRANSPLHF. DNA for the CDR3: TGTGCCAGCAGGTCGGACAGGGCAAATTCACCCCTCCACTTT.

This clonotype has a count of ten or more. The V gene is TRBV5-1, the J gene TRBJ2-7; 12 bases match TRBD2. The V gene's germline CDR1 is SGHRS and CDR2 YFSETQ. The CDR3 extends over 15 amino acids. The V segment lost 2 bases and the J segment 4 bases; nucleotides outside the gene matches: 4. The CDR3, as DNA: TGCGCCAGCAGCTTTGGTCTAGCGGGAGGGTACGAGCAGTACTTC. Encoded protein: CASSFGLAGGYEQYF. Together with reference TRBV5-1 and TRBJ2-7, the CDR3 gives the full variable domain: KAGVTQTPRYLIKTRGQQVTLSCSPISGHRSVSWYQQTPGQGLQFLFEYFSETQRNKGNFPGRFSGRQFSNSRSEMNVSTLELGDSALYLCASSFGLAGGYEQYFGPGTRLTVT.

This clonotype was observed a few times. One base away lies a much larger clone, so this may be a sequencing read error. The chain carries TRBV5-1 and TRBJ1-2; maybe TRBD1 (5 bases). Germline V gene lookup returns CDR1 SGHRS and CDR2 YFSETQ. The CDR3 is 11 amino acids. Written as DNA, the CDR3 is TGCGCCAGCAGCGGGGCAGGCGGCTACAACTTC. This sequence encodes CASSGAGGYNF. The variable domain in full, with the rest retrieved from reference TRBV5-1 and TRBJ1-2, is KAGVTQTPRYLIKTRGQQVTLSCSPISGHRSVSWYQQTPGQGLQFLFEYFSETQRNKGNFPGRFSGRQFSNSRSEMNVSTLELGDSALYLCASSGAGGYNFGSGTRLTVV.

This clonotype came up many times. The chain has TRBV12-3 or TRBV12-4 and TRBJ1-2, with 7 bases that match TRBD1. V lost 3 bases to trimming and J lost 4 bases; unmatched junction nucleotides: 2. There are 13 residues in the CDR3. The CDR3 loop reads CASSFRGPYGYTF. CDR3 in DNA: TGTGCCAGCAGTTTTAGGGGGCCCTATGGCTACACCTTC.

This clonotype was picked up many times. This chain links TRBV5-1 with TRBJ2-1, with D tentatively TRBD1 or TRBD2 (5 bases each). V was pared by 4 bases and J by 8 bases, with 16 bases between. CDR3 length: 14 residues. CDR1 SGHRS and CDR2 YFSETQ come from the germline V gene. The CDR3 is CASSPVARGDEQFF. CDR3 nucleotide sequence: TGCGCCAGCAGCCCAGTGGCACGGGGCGATGAGCAGTTCTTC.

This clonotype was picked up many times. This chain joins TRBV4-2 and TRBJ2-5, with TRBD2 matching over 7 bases. The junction had 6 bases not matched to a gene; V was cut back by 1 base and J by 1 base. This CDR3 is 16 amino acids long. CDR1 LGHNA and CDR2 YNFKEQ come from the germline V gene. The CDR3 sequence is CASSQVFGGGQETQYF. CDR3 nucleotide sequence: TGTGCCAGCAGCCAAGTCTTCGGCGGGGGCCAAGAGACCCAGTACTTC.

In this sample, this clonotype is large. The chain is built from TRBV20-1 and TRBJ2-1; D is perhaps TRBD2 (6 bases). Per germline, CDR1 DFQATT and CDR2 SNEGSKA (reference sequence). V was clipped by 5 bases and J by 3 bases, with 14 bases between them. The CDR3 covers 14 residues. Written as DNA, the CDR3 is TGCAGTGCTCTCGAGACTAGAGGCTACAATGAGCAGTTCTTC. As protein: CSALETRGYNEQFF.

This clonotype has ten or more counts. The chain employs TRBV20-1 and TRBJ2-5, with D possibly TRBD1 on 6 matching bases. The CDR3 runs to 15 residues. Germline CDR1 reads DFQATT; CDR2 reads SNEGSKA (reference sequence). V lost 6 bases and J lost 2, with 19 bases in between. CDR3 protein: CSAPRPGTRQETQYF. CDR3 nucleotide sequence: TGCAGTGCCCCCCGGCCAGGGACACGACAAGAGACCCAGTACTTC.

V and J are TRBV20-1 and TRBJ1-6, with a tentative D call TRBD1 (5 bases). Trimming pared 6 bases from V and 7 bases from J, leaving 13 bases between. The CDR3 extends over 13 amino acids. CDR1 and CDR2 (germline): DFQATT, SNEGSKA (reference sequence). The CDR3 DNA sequence: TGCAGTGCGGCCCGGGACGGAAATTCACCCCTCCACTTT. Residues: CSAARDGNSPLHF.

By share of the sample, this clonotype is large (0.1 to 1%). The rearrangement uses TRBV28 and TRBJ2-7; 9 bases match TRBD1. CDR1 MDHEN and CDR2 SYDVKM come from the germline V gene. The V and J ends lost 6 bases and 2 bases, in that order; junction bases with no gene match: 2. The CDR3 totals 13 residues. The CDR3 DNA is TGTGCCAGCAGCAGACAGGGGGCCTACGAGCAGTACTTC. Translation: CASSRQGAYEQYF.

By share, this clonotype ranks as medium-sized. The genes are TRBV20-1 and TRBJ2-5, with TRBD1 matching 10 bases. J gave up 5 bases and V 2 bases, and 8 bases lay outside the gene matches. From germline, CDR1 is DFQATT and CDR2 SNEGSKA (reference sequence). This CDR3 is built from 15 residues. The CDR3 DNA follows: TGCAGTGCTAGATCCGGGACAGGGGATTTGGAGACCCAGTACTTC. It specifies CSARSGTGDLETQYF.

This clonotype was counted at least ten times. The chain recombines TRBV7-2 with TRBJ1-2, with 8 bases aligning to TRBD1. V shed 5 bases, J shed 6 bases, and the junction held 14 bases outside the gene matches. CDR3 size: 16 residues. From germline, CDR1 is SGHTA and CDR2 FQGNSA. The CDR3 here is CASSPQSTGVSDGYTF. CDR3 DNA: TGTGCCAGCAGCCCCCAATCGACAGGGGTGTCGGATGGCTACACCTTC.

This clonotype is medium-sized within its sample. This may stem from a read error, because a much larger clone lies one nucleotide away. The chain combines TRBV24-1 with TRBJ2-6; tentatively, D is TRBD1 (5 bases). Germline V gives CDR1 KGHDR, CDR2 SFDVKD. The CDR3 runs 14 residues. CDR3 region: CATSGLSGANVLNF. The CDR3 coding sequence is TGTGCCACCAGCGGGCTCTCTGGGGCCAACGTCCTGAATTTC.

This clonotype was seen only a few times. V gene TRBV4-1 combines with J gene TRBJ2-1, with TRBD2 matching over 10 bases. The V gene end was trimmed by 2 bases and the J gene end by 4 bases; junction bases not matched to a gene: 5. This CDR3 comprises 16 residues. Germline CDR1 is MGHRA and CDR2 is YSYEKL. As DNA, the CDR3 is TGCGCCAGCAGCCAATACACTAGCGGGACGTACAATGAGCAGTTCTTC. Encoded protein: CASSQYTSGTYNEQFF.

This clonotype was counted ten times or more. The CDR3 DNA reads TGCAGTGCTAGAGATTATCGGTTTGAAGCTTTCTTT. It specifies CSARDYRFEAFF. The chain is built from TRBV20-1 and TRBJ1-1, with no clear D. The CDR3 contains 12 residues. Germline CDR1 reads DFQATT; CDR2 reads SNEGSKA (reference sequence). Between the trimmed V and J ends, which lost 0 bases and 7 bases, there was a span of 9 bases.

This clonotype was seen at least ten times. Here the CDR3 DNA reads TGTGCCAGCAGCGGGGGCTGGAAGCAGTTCTTC. Protein sequence: CASSGGWKQFF. The chain is built from TRBV9 and TRBJ2-1; D is possibly TRBD1 (5 bases). CDR3 length equals 11 residues. Germline CDR1 is SGDLS and CDR2 is YYNGEE. The V end lost 3 bases, the J end lost 11 bases, and 9 bases lay between the germline ends.

This clonotype occurred many times. The rearrangement uses TRBV7-9 and TRBJ1-4; D is possibly TRBD1 (5 bases). Trimming cost V 6 bases and J 5 bases, with 13 bases left between them. CDR3 length: 14 amino acids. CDR1 is SEHNR and CDR2 is FQNEAQ in the germline V gene (reference sequence). The CDR3 DNA reads as TGTGCCAGCAGTCCCCCAGGACAAAATGAAAAACTGTTTTTT. Translated: CASSPPGQNEKLFF.

This clonotype was recorded at least ten times. This may come from a read error, since a much larger clone is one base off. This chain uses TRBV12-3 or TRBV12-4 with TRBJ1-2, with a possible D match to TRBD1 (6 bases). The CDR3 totals 12 residues. CDR3 region: CASSLGVGGYNF. As DNA, the CDR3 is TGTGCCAGCAGTTTAGGAGTTGGGGGCTACAACTTC.

This clonotype came up many times. This chain uses TRBV2 with TRBJ1-4; D ambiguous. CDR3 length equals 14 residues. V was clipped by 6 bases and J by 5 bases, with 13 bases between them. Germline V lookup: CDR1 SNHLY, CDR2 FYNNEI. CDR3 coding DNA: TGTGCCAGCAGCTATCAAGAGACGAATGAAAAACTGTTTTTT. Its protein is CASSYQETNEKLFF.

By share, this clonotype ranks as large. This chain links TRBV7-9 with TRBJ2-2, with D uncertain. The CDR3 covers 16 residues. Trimming cost V 5 bases and J 0 bases, with 13 bases left between them. CDR1 SEHNR and CDR2 FQNEAQ come from the germline V gene (reference sequence). The chain's CDR3 is CASSEREAANTGELFF. CDR3 in DNA: TGTGCCAGCAGCGAAAGGGAAGCCGCGAACACCGGGGAGCTGTTTTTT.

This clonotype was seen many times. The chain uses TRBV29-1 and TRBJ2-6; 8 nucleotides line up with TRBD1. CDR1 is SQVTM and CDR2 is ANQGSEA in the germline V gene. Trimming removed 4 bases from V and 0 bases from J; junction bases left unmatched: 8. CDR3 length: 17 residues. CDR3 residues: CSVAHRDRSSGANVLTF. CDR3 nucleotides: TGCAGCGTTGCACACCGGGACAGGAGCTCTGGGGCCAACGTCCTGACTTTC.

In the case of this clonotype: It may be a read error: a sequence one base away is much more abundant. This sequence joins TRBV30 and TRBJ1-2; D is possibly TRBD1 (5 bases). The CDR3 loop spans 15 amino acids. Looked up from germline, CDR1 is GTSNPN and CDR2 is SVGIG (reference sequence). This CDR3 is CAWSVWTPFNYGYNF. The CDR3 DNA follows: TGTGCCTGGAGTGTGTGGACACCCTTTAACTATGGCTACAACTTC.

By its share, this clonotype is medium-sized (0.01 to 0.1%). V and J are TRBV5-1 and TRBJ2-4, with D possibly being TRBD1 (7 bases). V lost 1 base to trimming and J lost 3 bases, with 8 bases between them. Germline V CDR1 and CDR2: SGHRS, YFSETQ. The CDR3 totals 14 residues. CDR3 amino acids: CASSLQGGKNIQYF. CDR3 DNA: TGCGCCAGCAGCTTGCAGGGGGGCAAAAACATTCAGTACTTC.

This clonotype was seen ten or more times. The chain joins TRBV5-1 to TRBJ1-1; the D gene is possibly TRBD1 (5 bases). The ends were cut back, 3 bases at V and 3 bases at J, with 15 bases in the middle. Germline CDR1 SGHRS, CDR2 YFSETQ. The length of the CDR3 is 15 residues. CDR3 sequence: CASSWRGTGDTEAFF. The CDR3 DNA is TGCGCCAGCAGCTGGCGCGGAACGGGGGACACTGAAGCTTTCTTT.

Many counts were recorded for this clonotype. The chain is built from TRBV9 and TRBJ2-3, with D hard to call. The V gene's germline CDR1 is SGDLS and CDR2 YYNGEE. Trimming removed 0 bases from V and 0 bases from J, with 8 bases in between. The CDR3 contains 15 residues. In DNA, the CDR3 is TGTGCCAGCAGCGTAGAGTCGGTTAGCACAGATACGCAGTATTTT. This gives the protein CASSVESVSTDTQYF.

Here the CDR3 DNA reads TGTGCCAGCAGCCTGGACGGAGATACGCAGTATTTT. Its protein product is CASSLDGDTQYF. V and J are TRBV7-9 and TRBJ2-3; D gene uncertain. The germline gives CDR1 SEHNR, CDR2 FQNEAQ (reference sequence). V was cut by 5 bases and J by 5 bases, with 8 bases left in between. The CDR3 extends over 12 amino acids.

By sample share, this clonotype is medium-sized. V gene TRBV28 combines with J gene TRBJ2-5, with 8 positions matching TRBD2. CDR3 length: 14 residues. V lost 5 bases, J lost 4 bases, and 6 bases stayed unmatched. Germline CDR1 reads MDHEN; CDR2 reads SYDVKM. The CDR3 sequence: CASSPGGRGETQYF. The CDR3 coding sequence is TGTGCCAGCAGTCCGGGGGGGAGAGGAGAGACCCAGTACTTC. Full variable domain (rest looked up from reference TRBV28 and TRBJ2-5): DVKVTQSSRYLVKRTGEKVFLECVQDMDHENMFWYRQDPGLGLRLIYFSYDVKMKEKGDIPEGYSVSREKKERFSLILESASTNQTSMYLCASSPGGRGETQYFGPGTRLLVL.

This clonotype is medium-sized within its sample. This chain joins TRBV4-1 and TRBJ2-2; weak D call: TRBD2 (6 bases). The germline V gene encodes CDR1 MGHRA and CDR2 YSYEKL. V was trimmed by 0 bases and J by 0 bases, leaving 8 bases between them. The length of the CDR3 is 16 residues. In nucleotides, the CDR3 is TGCGCCAGCAGCCAAGACCTAGCGCCGAACACCGGGGAGCTGTTTTTT. It specifies CASSQDLAPNTGELFF.